These T cell receptor beta chains were read from a single sample in a study of blood T cell repertoires in COVID-19. Measured with immunoSEQ multiplex PCR; TCRdb has only the in-frame clones, and not every one. This sample has about 400,000 clones, with about nine tenths found just once. Input material: PBMCs or T cells enriched from blood (not recorded which). The receptors stem from a woman in her twenties or thirties who had recovered from COVID-19. CDR3s include the opening cysteine and the closing phenylalanine or tryptophan. D genes are given only for firm matches. Not every row has a clone size; where given, it reads once, few, many or a size class.

clone_size	d_call	cdr3_length	v_call	j_call	cdr3_nt	cdr3_aa
.	.	14	TRBV2	TRBJ2-1	TGTGCCAGCAACAAGGGGGTTCTAGACAATGAGCAGTTCTTC	CASNKGVLDNEQFF
.	.	14	TRBV10-3	TRBJ2-7	TGTGCCATCACATGGGCAGACCGATCCTACGAGCAGTACTTC	CAITWADRSYEQYF
.	TRBD1	15	TRBV30	TRBJ2-1	TGTGCCTGGTCACAGCGCAGGGGGCCGGGACAAGAGCAGTTCTTC	CAWSQRRGPGQEQFF
.	TRBD1	16	TRBV7-9	TRBJ2-5	TGTGCCAGCAGCTTAGCTTCACAGGGGGCGGGGGAGACCCAGTACTTC	CASSLASQGAGETQYF
.	.	12	TRBV6-2/TRBV6-3	TRBJ1-1	TGTGCCAGCAGTTGGGCGTTCACTGAAGCTTTCTTT	CASSWAFTEAFF
once	.	15	TRBV7-2	TRBJ2-2	TGTGCCAGCAGCGATCGACAGGTGTACACCGGGGAGCTGTTTTTT	CASSDRQVYTGELFF
.	TRBD1	15	TRBV7-8	TRBJ1-6	TGTGCCAGCAGCAAACCGGGACAGGGGCCTTATCCCCTCCACTTT	CASSKPGQGPYPLHF
.	.	14	TRBV28	TRBJ1-1	TGTGCCAGCAGCTCTACGACATTTTCTCCTGAAGCTTTCTTT	CASSSTTFSPEAFF
once	.	13	TRBV27	TRBJ1-2	TGTGCCAGCAGTTTGAGTGACAGGAGACACTACACCTTC	CASSLSDRRHYTF
.	.	15	TRBV28	TRBJ2-2	TGTGCCAGCGATGATAGGGAGGCGGGCACCGGGGAGCTGTTTTTT	CASDDREAGTGELFF
.	.	12	TRBV5-6	TRBJ2-1	TGTGCCAGCAGTGATCTAGCTCATGAGCAGTTCTTC	CASSDLAHEQFF
few	TRBD2	17	TRBV11-2	TRBJ2-2	TGTGCCAGCAGCTCGCGACTAGCGGGAGACCAGACCGGGGAGCTGTTTTTT	CASSSRLAGDQTGELFF
.	.	13	TRBV19	TRBJ1-4	TGTGCCAGCACAAGTTGGCGGCATGAAAAACTGTTTTTT	CASTSWRHEKLFF